One and the same sample provided the 17 T cell receptor beta chains below, sequenced in a study of blood T cells in healthy people across ages. With a J-beta primer mix and a sample-barcoded 5' primer, a second PCR ran about 7 to 12 cycles. MiXCR, applied by TCRdb to the 5' RACE reads, yields one record per CDR3 protein. The table has hundreds of thousands of distinct CDR3 sequences, about 30% seen once; the top ten hold 15% to 18%. The specimen sequenced was blood. These receptors were obtained from a woman older than 75 in good health.

This clonotype was counted ten times or more. The chain uses TRBV5-1 and TRBJ1-5, with 7 bases fitting TRBD1. The V segment lost 4 bases and the J segment 4 bases; nucleotides outside the gene matches: 5. The CDR3 runs 14 residues. CDR1 is SGHRS and CDR2 is YFSETQ in the germline V gene. CDR3 sequence: CASSLGTANQPQHF. The CDR3 nucleotides are TGCGCCAGCAGCCTAGGGACAGCTAATCAGCCCCAGCATTTT.

This clonotype was detected many times. The CDR3 DNA reads as TGTGCCAGCACCTCGGACGGGGGGCCTGAAGCTTTCTTT. Encoded protein: CASTSDGGPEAFF. The chain joins TRBV6-2 or TRBV6-3 to TRBJ1-1; tentative D call: TRBD1 (6 bases). Trimming removed 7 bases at V and 6 bases at J, with 15 bases between. CDR1 is MNHEY and CDR2 is SVGEGT in the germline V gene. The CDR3 covers 13 residues.

In DNA form, the CDR3 reads TGTGCCAGCACCCCGGGGGAGTTGAACACTGAAGCTTTCTTT. This codes for CASTPGELNTEAFF. V and J are TRBV5-6 and TRBJ1-1; maybe TRBD1 (5 bases). This CDR3 has 14 amino acids. Germline V gene sequence: CDR1 SGHDT, CDR2 YYEEEE. V was trimmed by 6 bases and J by 0 bases, leaving 12 bases between them.

The chain links TRBV6-5 to TRBJ2-3; D is unclear. V gave up 5 bases and J gave up 5 bases, with 14 bases separating them. Germline V gene lookup returns CDR1 MNHEY and CDR2 SVGAGI. The CDR3 consists of 14 residues. The CDR3 bases are TGTGCCAGCAGTAGACTTGGATGGCAAGATACGCAGTATTTT. This codes for CASSRLGWQDTQYF.

This clonotype was seen many times. V is TRBV12-3 or TRBV12-4 and J is TRBJ1-2, with D perhaps matching TRBD1 (5 bases). This CDR3 is 14 amino acids long. V lost 6 bases to trimming and J lost 5 bases, with 16 bases between them. DNA for the CDR3: TGTGCCAGCAGAGAAACGGGACGCGTTTATGGCTACACCTTC. Translated: CASRETGRVYGYTF.

This clonotype was observed a few times. The chain couples TRBV6-5 to TRBJ1-5; D uncertain. The ends were cut back, 8 bases at V and 1 base at J, with 12 bases in the middle. Per germline, CDR1 MNHEY and CDR2 SVGAGI. This CDR3 is built from 14 residues. For the CDR3, the DNA is TGTGCCAGCGGTGCGGACCGGAGCAATCAGCCCCAGCATTTT. It specifies CASGADRSNQPQHF.

This chain links TRBV4-1 with TRBJ2-5; 11 bases match TRBD2. With 4 bases clipped from V and 5 bases from J, the junction kept 3 bases outside the gene matches. This CDR3 has 14 residues. CDR1 and CDR2 from the germline V gene are MGHRA and YSYEKL. Here the CDR3 DNA reads TGCGCCAGCAGCCTTAGCGGGAGGGATGAGACCCAGTACTTC. Protein sequence: CASSLSGRDETQYF.

The chain combines TRBV7-2 with TRBJ2-1; D is possibly TRBD2 (6 bases). Trimming took 4 bases from V and 0 from J, leaving 13 bases between them. There are 16 residues in the CDR3. The V gene's germline CDR1 is SGHTA and CDR2 FQGNSA. As DNA, the CDR3 is TGTGCCAGCAGCTCGACGGGACTCGGCTCCTACAATGAGCAGTTCTTC. Amino acid sequence: CASSSTGLGSYNEQFF.

V is TRBV28 and J is TRBJ2-1, with D hard to call. The germline V and J ends were trimmed by 5 bases and 0 bases, with 11 bases remaining between them. CDR3 length: 15 amino acids. The germline V gene has CDR1 MDHEN and CDR2 SYDVKM. As DNA, the CDR3 is TGTGCCAGCAGTACCGTCCGGCCCTCCTACAATGAGCAGTTCTTC. Residues: CASSTVRPSYNEQFF.

This clonotype was seen many times. This chain connects TRBV7-2 to TRBJ1-2; D not certain. The germline gives CDR1 SGHTA, CDR2 FQGNSA. Trimming cost V 1 base and J 4 bases, with 10 bases left between them. The length of the CDR3 is 14 residues. CDR3 sequence reads: CASSLGSSGYGYTF. The CDR3 DNA reads TGTGCCAGCAGCTTAGGTTCTTCGGGCTATGGCTACACCTTC.

On this clonotype: This may arise from a read error, as a much more abundant clone is one base away. The chain is built from TRBV30 and TRBJ2-1; maybe TRBD2 (6 bases). Germline V gives CDR1 GTSNPN, CDR2 SVGIG (reference sequence). The CDR3 has 12 amino acids. This CDR3 reads CAWSSRGNEQLF. The CDR3 bases are TGTGCCTGGAGTTCGCGGGGCAATGAGCAGTTATTC.

J is TRBJ2-3 and V is TRBV27, with 9 positions matching TRBD1. This CDR3 has 15 residues. Germline V gives CDR1 MNHEY, CDR2 SMNVEV (reference sequence). Losses at the gene ends were 4 bases for V and 2 bases for J; bases not matched to a gene: 4. The CDR3 reads CASSYWTGATDTQYF. For the CDR3, the DNA is TGTGCCAGCAGTTACTGGACAGGGGCCACAGATACGCAGTATTTT.

The chain links TRBV27 to TRBJ1-5; TRBD1 might be the D (6 bases). With 6 bases removed from V and 6 bases from J, the gap between germline ends came to 12 bases. CDR3 length: 13 residues. Germline V gene sequence: CDR1 MNHEY, CDR2 SMNVEV (reference sequence). As DNA, the CDR3 is TGTGCCAGCAGGCAGGGGATGGCTCAGCCCCAGCATTTT. Translated: CASRQGMAQPQHF.

The sample holds a few counts of this clonotype. The chain employs TRBV3-1 and TRBJ1-5; D unclear. Germline V CDR1 and CDR2: LGHDT, YNNKEL (reference sequence). The germline V and J ends were trimmed by 1 base and 8 bases, with 12 bases remaining between them. The CDR3 contains 14 residues. This CDR3 is CASSQARGSEPQHF. The CDR3 DNA reads TGTGCCAGCAGCCAAGCTCGAGGTTCGGAGCCCCAGCATTTT. Filled out from reference TRBV3-1 and TRBJ1-5, the complete variable domain reads DTAVSQTPKYLVTQMGNDKSIKCEQNLGHDTMYWYKQDSKKFLKIMFSYNNKELIINETVPNRFSPKSPDKAHLNLHINSLELGDSAVYFCASSQARGSEPQHFGDGTRLSIL.

The J gene is TRBJ1-1, the V gene TRBV20-1; 7 nucleotides align to TRBD1. The CDR3 runs to 16 residues. Trimming removed 0 bases from V and 6 bases from J; junction bases left unmatched: 13. Germline V gene sequence: CDR1 DFQATT, CDR2 SNEGSKA (reference sequence). In nucleotides, the CDR3 is TGCAGTGCTAGAGATAGGGGGCGCGGGACCCCGGCTGAAGCTTTCTTT. Amino acids: CSARDRGRGTPAEAFF.

With regard to this clonotype: Its ends do not fully match the called genes, so a read error is possible. The chain recombines TRBV5-1 with TRBJ2-7, with 7 bases fitting TRBD1. The CDR3 loop spans 16 amino acids. Per the germline V gene, CDR1 is SGHRS and CDR2 is YFSETQ. The CDR3 bases are TGCGCCAGCAGCTTAAGGACAGGCAAGGACTCCTACGAGCGGTACTTC. It specifies CASSLRTGKDSYERYF.

Concerning this clonotype itself: With a much larger clone just one base away, this may be a read error. The gene calls are TRBV29-1 and TRBJ2-5, with TRBD1 identical over 9 bases. This CDR3 has 13 amino acids. The ends lost 5 bases at V and 7 bases at J; junction bases unmatched: 8. Germline V lookup: CDR1 SQVTM, CDR2 ANQGSEA. The CDR3, as DNA: TGCAGCGTTCTAGGGACAGGGTGGGCGACCCAGTACTTC. Its protein product is CSVLGTGWATQYF. The full variable domain, in which reference TRBV29-1 and TRBJ2-5 provide the parts outside the CDR3, is SAVISQKPSRDICQRGTSLTIQCQVDSQVTMMFWYRQQPGQSLTLIATANQGSEATYESGFVIDKFPISRPNLTFSTLTVSNMSPEDSSIYLCSVLGTGWATQYFGPGTRLLVL.